This entry lists 17 T cell receptor beta chains sequenced from one sample in a study of T cell repertoires in cytomegalovirus infection. Each CDR3 protein gets one entry after TCRdb re-called the reads with MiXCR. The table has hundreds of thousands of distinct CDR3 sequences, roughly 9.5% seen once. Sample: PBMCs. The source is a human donor in good health (CMV status not recorded). Some clones in this sample may be carry-over from other donors' samples.

This rearrangement joins TRBV28 to TRBJ2-7, with 10 bases aligning to TRBD2. With 7 bases clipped from V and 5 bases from J, the junction kept 8 bases outside the gene matches. The CDR3 totals 14 residues. The germline V gene encodes CDR1 MDHEN and CDR2 SYDVKM. The CDR3 sequence: CASNPGTSVHEQYF. Here the CDR3 DNA reads TGTGCCAGCAACCCCGGGACTAGCGTCCACGAGCAGTACTTC.

The chain links TRBV12-3 or TRBV12-4 to TRBJ1-2; unclear D gene. This CDR3 is built from 13 residues. V lost 1 base and J lost 9, with 12 bases in between. CDR3 DNA: TGTGCCAGCAGTTTAGGGTACCTTAGGAGCTACACCTTC. It is translated as CASSLGYLRSYTF.

This sequence joins TRBV6-5 and TRBJ2-3; 14 positions agree with TRBD2. Germline loops: CDR1 MNHEY, CDR2 SVGAGI. V was clipped by 8 bases and J by 5 bases; unmatched bases: 9. CDR3 length: 16 residues. CDR3 coding DNA: TGTGCCAGCCGGACCGGGACTAGCGGGAGTATAGATACGCAGTATTTT. It specifies CASRTGTSGSIDTQYF.

This chain connects TRBV4-1 to TRBJ2-4; D not resolved. Trimming shortened V by 4 bases and J by 0 bases, and 16 bases separated the two germline ends. CDR1 and CDR2 from the germline V gene are MGHRA and YSYEKL. The CDR3 is 17 residues long. CDR3 sequence: CASSPVWKGIAKNIQYF. DNA of the CDR3: TGCGCCAGCAGCCCCGTTTGGAAGGGAATAGCCAAAAACATTCAGTACTTC.

This rearrangement joins TRBV6-6 to TRBJ1-6; tentatively, D is TRBD1 (5 bases). In germline, CDR1 is MNHNY, CDR2 SVGAGI (reference sequence). The CDR3 spans 14 residues. The V gene lost 4 bases and the J gene lost 10 bases, with 14 bases spanning the gap. The DNA for the CDR3 is TGTGCCAGCAGTTCCCGAGGGGTAGGGTCACCCCTCCACTTT. This gives the protein CASSSRGVGSPLHF.

The table lists this clonotype with many counts. This chain uses TRBV7-3 with TRBJ2-1, with D possibly matching TRBD2 (6 bases). V lost 6 bases and J lost 2, with 14 bases in between. The CDR3 length is 15 residues. Looked up from germline, CDR1 is SGHTA and CDR2 is FQGTGA. This CDR3 is CASSPGLRAYNEQFF. In DNA form, the CDR3 reads TGTGCCAGCAGTCCGGGACTGCGGGCCTACAATGAGCAGTTCTTC.

The chain employs TRBV2 and TRBJ1-1; TRBD1 might be the D (6 bases). The CDR3 has 15 amino acids. V was clipped by 7 bases and J by 0 bases, with 15 bases between them. Per germline, CDR1 SNHLY and CDR2 FYNNEI. The CDR3 reads CASIMDSSMNTEAFF. CDR3 bases: TGTGCCAGCATCATGGACAGTAGTATGAACACTGAAGCTTTCTTT.

This clonotype was seen a few times. This chain joins TRBV29-1 and TRBJ2-7, with a possible D match to TRBD1 (6 bases). This CDR3 spans 14 amino acids. From germline, CDR1 is SQVTM and CDR2 ANQGSEA. Trimming left V 6 bases short and J 0 bases short, with 15 bases between. CDR3 DNA sequence: TGCAGCGTCCTAGACAGGTCGAGCTCCTACGAGCAGTACTTC. Translation gives CSVLDRSSSYEQYF.

This clonotype came up a few times. The V call is TRBV6-2 or TRBV6-3, the J call TRBJ1-5; possibly TRBD1 for D (6 bases). Between the trimmed V and J ends, which lost 5 bases and 7 bases, there was a span of 15 bases. There are 14 residues in the CDR3. Per the germline V gene, CDR1 is MNHEY and CDR2 is SVGEGT. The CDR3, as DNA: TGTGCCAGCAGTCCCTACAGGGAAGGACAGCCCCAGCATTTT. It codes for CASSPYREGQPQHF.

The sample holds a few counts of this clonotype. The V and J genes are TRBV6-6 and TRBJ2-7; 8 bases are a match to TRBD1. V lost 5 bases to trimming and J lost 0 bases; unmatched junction nucleotides: 6. Germline lookup yields CDR1 MNHNY and CDR2 SVGAGI (reference sequence). This CDR3 region has 15 residues. Here the CDR3 DNA reads TGTGCCAGCAGTGGGGACAGGACTTTCTCCTACGAGCAGTACTTC. Translating gives CASSGDRTFSYEQYF.

The rearrangement joins TRBV20-1 to TRBJ1-3, with no clear D. This CDR3 has 12 residues. From germline, CDR1 is DFQATT and CDR2 SNEGSKA (reference sequence). V lost 2 bases, J lost 8 bases, and 10 bases lay in between. CDR3 loop: CSARIMGDTIYF. The CDR3 DNA is TGCAGTGCTAGAATAATGGGAGACACCATATATTTT.

This clonotype was seen ten or more times. The chain employs TRBV20-1 and TRBJ1-2, with no clear D. The CDR3 is made up of 12 amino acids. Germline V gene lookup returns CDR1 DFQATT and CDR2 SNEGSKA (reference sequence). Trimming left V 5 bases short and J 5 bases short, with 12 bases between. The CDR3 loop reads CSAPGSGYGYTF. The CDR3 DNA follows: TGCAGTGCTCCCGGTAGCGGTTATGGCTACACCTTC.

The chain carries TRBV9 and TRBJ2-7; weak D call: TRBD1 (6 bases). CDR1 is SGDLS and CDR2 is YYNGEE in the germline V gene. The CDR3 contains 15 residues. V was clipped by 0 bases and J by 2 bases, with 12 bases between them. DNA of the CDR3: TGTGCCAGCAGCGTAGAGCCAGGGGCAACCTACGAGCAGTACTTC. The encoded protein is CASSVEPGATYEQYF.

This clonotype was observed at least ten times. The chain combines TRBV12-3 or TRBV12-4 with TRBJ1-1, with unresolved D. The CDR3 runs 13 residues. V lost 6 bases and J 5 bases, leaving 13 bases between the germline ends. The CDR3 loop is CASSWAGRTEAFF. The CDR3 nucleotides read TGTGCCAGCAGCTGGGCAGGCCGGACTGAAGCTTTCTTT.

The rearrangement joins TRBV12-3 or TRBV12-4 to TRBJ1-5, with D perhaps TRBD1 (5 bases). V was clipped by 7 bases and J by 4 bases, with 11 bases between them. CDR3 length: 13 residues. The CDR3 DNA is TGTGCCAGCACTCGGGACGGGAATCAGCCCCAGCATTTT. It specifies CASTRDGNQPQHF.

This clonotype was picked up a small number of times. J is TRBJ2-5 and V is TRBV10-3; the D gene is possibly TRBD2 (6 bases). V lost 7 bases, J lost 5 bases, and 17 bases lay in between. The germline CDR1 and CDR2 sequences are ENHRY and SYGVKD. The CDR3 has 14 amino acids. CDR3 bases: TGTGCCATCAAGCCCCAGGGAGGCGGCGAGACCCAGTACTTC. Amino acid sequence: CAIKPQGGGETQYF.

V usage is TRBV10-3 and J usage is TRBJ2-1; 10 bases match TRBD1. The CDR3 covers 14 residues. CDR1 and CDR2 (germline): ENHRY, SYGVKD. Trimming removed 8 bases from V and 4 bases from J; junction bases left unmatched: 5. The CDR3 region is CAIQGQGFYNEQFF. The CDR3 DNA is TGTGCCATCCAGGGACAGGGGTTTTACAATGAGCAGTTCTTC.